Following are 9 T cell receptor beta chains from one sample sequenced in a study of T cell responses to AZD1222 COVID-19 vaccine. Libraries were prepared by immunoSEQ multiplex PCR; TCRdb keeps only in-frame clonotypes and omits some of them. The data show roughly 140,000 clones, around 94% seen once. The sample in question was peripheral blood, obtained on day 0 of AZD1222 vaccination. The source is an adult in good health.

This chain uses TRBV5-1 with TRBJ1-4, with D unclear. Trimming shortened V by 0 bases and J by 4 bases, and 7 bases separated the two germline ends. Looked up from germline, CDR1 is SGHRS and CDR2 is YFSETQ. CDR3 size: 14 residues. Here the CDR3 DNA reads TGCGCCAGCAGCTTGGGGGCTATTAATGAAAAACTGTTTTTT. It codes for CASSLGAINEKLFF.

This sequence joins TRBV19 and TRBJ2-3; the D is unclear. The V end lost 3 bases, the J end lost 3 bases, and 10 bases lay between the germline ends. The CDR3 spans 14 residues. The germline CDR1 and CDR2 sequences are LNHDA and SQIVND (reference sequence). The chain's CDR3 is CASSIESETDTQYF. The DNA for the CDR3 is TGTGCCAGTAGTATCGAAAGCGAGACAGATACGCAGTATTTT. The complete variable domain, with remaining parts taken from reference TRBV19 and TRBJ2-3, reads DGGITQSPKYLFRKEGQNVTLSCEQNLNHDAMYWYRQDPGQGLRLIYYSQIVNDFQKGDIAEGYSVSREKKESFPLTVTSAQKNPTAFYLCASSIESETDTQYFGPGTRLTVL.

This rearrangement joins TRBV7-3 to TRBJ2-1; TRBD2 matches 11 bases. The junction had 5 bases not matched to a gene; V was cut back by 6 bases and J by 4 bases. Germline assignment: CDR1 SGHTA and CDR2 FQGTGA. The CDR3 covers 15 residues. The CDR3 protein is CASSSTSGIYNEQFF. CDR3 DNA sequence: TGTGCCAGCAGTTCGACTAGCGGGATTTACAATGAGCAGTTCTTC.

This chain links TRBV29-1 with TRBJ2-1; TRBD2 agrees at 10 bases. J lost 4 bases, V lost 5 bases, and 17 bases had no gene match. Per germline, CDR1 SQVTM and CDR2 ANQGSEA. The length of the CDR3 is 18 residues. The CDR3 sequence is CSVPSGSGRTRGYNEQFF. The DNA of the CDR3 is TGCAGCGTTCCCTCTGGTAGCGGGAGGACCCGGGGTTACAATGAGCAGTTCTTC.

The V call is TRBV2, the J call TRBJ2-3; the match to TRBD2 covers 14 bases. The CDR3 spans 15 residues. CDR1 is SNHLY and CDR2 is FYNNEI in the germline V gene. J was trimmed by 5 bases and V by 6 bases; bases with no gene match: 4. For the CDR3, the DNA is TGTGCCAGCAGAGAGGGGACTAGCGGGAGAGATACGCAGTATTTT. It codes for CASREGTSGRDTQYF. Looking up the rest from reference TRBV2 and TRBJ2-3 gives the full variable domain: EPEVTQTPSHQVTQMGQEVILRCVPISNHLYFYWYRQILGQKVEFLVSFYNNEISEKSEIFDDQFSVERPDGSNFTLKIRSTKLEDSAMYFCASREGTSGRDTQYFGPGTRLTVL.

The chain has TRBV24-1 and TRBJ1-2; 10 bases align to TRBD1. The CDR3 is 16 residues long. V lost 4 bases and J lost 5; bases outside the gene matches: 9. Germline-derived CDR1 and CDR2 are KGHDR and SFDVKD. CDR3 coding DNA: TGTGCCACCAGTGAACGGGGGACAGGGGCAGGATATGGCTACACCTTC. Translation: CATSERGTGAGYGYTF.

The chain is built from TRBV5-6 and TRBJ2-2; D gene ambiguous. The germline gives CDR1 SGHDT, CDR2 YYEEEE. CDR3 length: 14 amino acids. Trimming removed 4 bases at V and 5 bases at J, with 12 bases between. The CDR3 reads CASSLTPWTGELFF. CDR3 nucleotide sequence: TGTGCCAGCAGCCTGACCCCGTGGACCGGGGAGCTGTTTTTT.

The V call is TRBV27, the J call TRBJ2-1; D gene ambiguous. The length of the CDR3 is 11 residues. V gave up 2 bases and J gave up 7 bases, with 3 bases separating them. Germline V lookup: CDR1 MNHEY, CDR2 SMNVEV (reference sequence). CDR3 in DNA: TGTGCCAGCAGTTTAAGGAATGAGCAGTTCTTC. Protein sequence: CASSLRNEQFF.

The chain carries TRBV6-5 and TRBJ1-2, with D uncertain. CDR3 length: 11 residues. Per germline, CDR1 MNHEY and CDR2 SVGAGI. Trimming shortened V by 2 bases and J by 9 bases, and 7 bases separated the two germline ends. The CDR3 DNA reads TGTGCCAGCAGTTACCAAGGGCGCTACACCTTC. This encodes CASSYQGRYTF.